Listed below are T cell receptor beta chains from one sample, sequenced in a study of T cell repertoires in cytomegalovirus infection. TCRdb called the reads again in MiXCR, with one record for every CDR3 protein. This table has a few hundred thousand distinct CDR3 sequences, 17% appearing once. The specimen sequenced was CD8+ T cells from PBMCs. The receptor source for this set is a human donor in good health (CMV status not recorded). Some clones in this sample may be carry-over from other donors' samples. CDR3s include the opening cysteine and the closing phenylalanine or tryptophan. D genes are given only for firm matches. A row's size may be missing; if present it is once, few, many or a size class.

>-|-|TRBJ2-7|TRBV5-1
TGCGCCAGCAGCCCCCAAGCAGGGAGCTCCTACGAGCAGTACTTC
CASSPQAGSSYEQYF
>TRBD2|-|TRBJ2-1|TRBV3-1
TGTGCCAGCAGCCAAGGGGGCGGGGGATCTTTCTATGAGCAGTTCTTC
CASSQGGGGSFYEQFF
>-|many|TRBJ2-7|TRBV7-6
TGTGCCAGCAGCTTAGAATCGGGCAGGGGCTACGAGCAGTACTTC
CASSLESGRGYEQYF
>TRBD2|few|TRBJ2-5|TRBV20-1
TGCAGTGCTAGAGATCCAGCGGGGGTATGGGAGACCCAGTACTTC
CSARDPAGVWETQYF
>-|many|TRBJ2-7|TRBV7-6
TGTGCCAGCAGCTTCTCCCACGAGCAGTACTTC
CASSFSHEQYF
>-|many|TRBJ2-3|TRBV28
TGTGCCAGCAGTTCGGTTGAGGGCCGGGATACGCAGTATTTT
CASSSVEGRDTQYF
>-|-|TRBJ1-1|TRBV7-8
TGTGCCAGCAGCTTGCTGGGGGGCTGGGGTACTGAAGCTTTCTTT
CASSLLGGWGTEAFF
>TRBD1|many|TRBJ1-3|TRBV7-9
TGTGCCAGCAGCTCCACAGGGGTCTCTGGAAACACCATATATTTT
CASSSTGVSGNTIYF
>-|many|TRBJ2-1|TRBV2
TGTGCCAGCAGTACCCGTGGTGAGCAGTTCTTC
CASSTRGEQFF
>TRBD1|-|TRBJ2-1|TRBV20-1
TGCAGTGCTAGCGGGACAGAACTCTCGACGATATACAATGAGCAGTTCTTC
CSASGTELSTIYNEQFF
>-|many|TRBJ2-7|TRBV6-5
TGTGCCAGCAGTGACAGACAGACCTACTACGAGCAGTACTTC
CASSDRQTYYEQYF
>-|many|TRBJ2-3|TRBV7-3
TGTGCCAGCAGCTTAAGAGGGGATGTCACAGATACGCAGTATTTT
CASSLRGDVTDTQYF
>-|-|TRBJ1-2|TRBV27
TGTGCCAGCAGTTTATCTGCCCCGGGTTGGGGCTACACCTTC
CASSLSAPGWGYTF
>-|few|TRBJ2-7|TRBV7-9
TGTGCCAGCAGCACCTGGGAGCGAGAGCAGTACTTC
CASSTWEREQYF
>-|-|TRBJ2-1|TRBV6-1
TGTGCCAGCAGTCCCCTAGTATTTGAGCAGTTCTTC
CASSPLVFEQFF
>-|many|TRBJ2-6|TRBV7-2
TGTGCCAGCAGCTTAGTTACGGGCCCCGTCTTATCTGGGGCCAACGTCCTGACTTTC
CASSLVTGPVLSGANVLTF
>-|many|TRBJ2-3|TRBV7-2
TGTGCCAGCACTCCCCCCACAGATACGCAGTATTTT
CASTPPTDTQYF
>-|-|TRBJ2-3|TRBV6-6
TGTGCCAGCAGTTACGTGACCACCACAGATACGCAGTATTTT
CASSYVTTTDTQYF
>-|many|TRBJ1-2|TRBV6-5
TGTGCCAGCAGTTACTCGTTAGGAGGTCCTCTAGGCTACACCTTC
CASSYSLGGPLGYTF
>-|few|TRBJ2-5|TRBV29-1
TGCAGCGTTGAAGGGATCAGAGGGCTACAAGAGACCCAGTACTTC
CSVEGIRGLQETQYF
>-|-|TRBJ1-1|TRBV5-6
TGTGCCAGCAGCTCCCAAGGGTGGGGTGAAGCTTTCTTT
CASSSQGWGEAFF
>-|-|TRBJ2-7|TRBV12-3/TRBV12-4
TGTGCCAGCAGTTCTACAGGGTTCTCTGGAGGTCTCTACGAGCAGTACTTC
CASSSTGFSGGLYEQYF
>-|many|TRBJ1-3|TRBV12-3/TRBV12-4
TGTGCCGGATACAGCCTCTCTGGAAACACCATATATTTT
CAGYSLSGNTIYF
>TRBD1|-|TRBJ1-2|TRBV12-3/TRBV12-4
TGTGCCAGCAGTTCCCAGGGGGCAATCTATGGCTACACCTTC
CASSSQGAIYGYTF
>-|few|TRBJ2-1|TRBV9
TGTGCCAGCAGCGTAGGGGGAGGTGAGCAGTTCTTC
CASSVGGGEQFF
>TRBD1|-|TRBJ2-3|TRBV2
TGTGCCAGCAGTGTCCCAAAGGGTCCGACAGGGTTGGACACAGATACGCAGTATTTT
CASSVPKGPTGLDTDTQYF
>TRBD1|-|TRBJ1-2|TRBV4-2
TGTGCCAGCAGCCAAGCCGGGACAGGGGATCAAGAAGGCTACACCTTC
CASSQAGTGDQEGYTF
>-|-|TRBJ1-1|TRBV6-2/TRBV6-3
TGTGCCAGCAGCGCGGAGGCAGCATATGAAGCTTTCTTT
CASSAEAAYEAFF
>-|-|TRBJ2-5|TRBV4-3
TGCGCCAGCAGCCAAGATCGCGGGCGCTCTGGGACCCAGTACTTC
CASSQDRGRSGTQYF
>-|few|TRBJ2-2|TRBV29-1
TGCAGCGTTGAAGAGGGAGTGAACACCGGGGAGCTGTTTTTT
CSVEEGVNTGELFF
>-|few|TRBJ2-7|TRBV4-3
TGCGCCAGCAGCCAAGGAGGCGCGTGGAACGAGCAGTACTTC
CASSQGGAWNEQYF
>TRBD2|many|TRBJ2-4|TRBV6-5
TGTGCCAGCAGTTACTCGAAGAAGGCTAGCGGGGATCGCATAGCCAAAAACATTCAGTACTTC
CASSYSKKASGDRIAKNIQYF
>-|-|TRBJ2-3|TRBV4-2
TGTGCCAGCAGCCAAGAAGGCAGGGGCACAGATACGCAGTATTTT
CASSQEGRGTDTQYF
>TRBD1|many|TRBJ1-6|TRBV19
TGTGCCAGTAGTTTATCCCCGGACAGGGGATTAAGCTCCTATAATTCACCCCTCCACTTT
CASSLSPDRGLSSYNSPLHF
>TRBD2|few|TRBJ2-1|TRBV4-3
TGCGCCAGCAGCCAACAACAGGTAGCGGGGGGATTTTACAATGAGCAGTTCTTC
CASSQQQVAGGFYNEQFF
>-|-|TRBJ2-3|TRBV10-3
TGTGCCATCAGTTGGATTGGCGCAGATACGCAGTATTTT
CAISWIGADTQYF
>TRBD1|few|TRBJ2-7|TRBV7-6
TGTGCCAGCAGCTCGAGGGGGACAGGTGACTACGAGCAGTACTTC
CASSSRGTGDYEQYF
>TRBD1|few|TRBJ1-2|TRBV29-1
TGCAGCGTCTGGACAGGGCAATCAATCTATGGCTACACCTTC
CSVWTGQSIYGYTF
>-|many|TRBJ2-3|TRBV20-1
TGCAGTGCTAGTTTTAGGGATCCCCAGGATACGCAGTATTTT
CSASFRDPQDTQYF
>-|many|TRBJ2-3|TRBV12-3/TRBV12-4
TGTGCCAGCAGTCCCAGAGATACGCAGTATTTT
CASSPRDTQYF